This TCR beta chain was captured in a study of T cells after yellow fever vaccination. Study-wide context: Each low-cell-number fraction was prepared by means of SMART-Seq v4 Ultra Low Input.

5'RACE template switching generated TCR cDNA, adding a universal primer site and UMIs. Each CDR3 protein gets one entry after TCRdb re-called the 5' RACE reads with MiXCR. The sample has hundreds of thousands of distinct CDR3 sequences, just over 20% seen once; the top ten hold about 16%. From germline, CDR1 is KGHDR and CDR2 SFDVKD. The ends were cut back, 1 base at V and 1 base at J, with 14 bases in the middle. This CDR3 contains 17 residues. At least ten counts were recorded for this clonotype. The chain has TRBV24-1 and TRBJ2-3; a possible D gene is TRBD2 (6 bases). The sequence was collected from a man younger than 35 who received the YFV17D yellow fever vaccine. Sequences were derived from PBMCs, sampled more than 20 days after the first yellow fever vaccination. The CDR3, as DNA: TGTGCCACCAGTGATTTCAGGCGGGGAGCGGGCACAGATACGCAGTATTTT. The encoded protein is CATSDFRRGAGTDTQYF.